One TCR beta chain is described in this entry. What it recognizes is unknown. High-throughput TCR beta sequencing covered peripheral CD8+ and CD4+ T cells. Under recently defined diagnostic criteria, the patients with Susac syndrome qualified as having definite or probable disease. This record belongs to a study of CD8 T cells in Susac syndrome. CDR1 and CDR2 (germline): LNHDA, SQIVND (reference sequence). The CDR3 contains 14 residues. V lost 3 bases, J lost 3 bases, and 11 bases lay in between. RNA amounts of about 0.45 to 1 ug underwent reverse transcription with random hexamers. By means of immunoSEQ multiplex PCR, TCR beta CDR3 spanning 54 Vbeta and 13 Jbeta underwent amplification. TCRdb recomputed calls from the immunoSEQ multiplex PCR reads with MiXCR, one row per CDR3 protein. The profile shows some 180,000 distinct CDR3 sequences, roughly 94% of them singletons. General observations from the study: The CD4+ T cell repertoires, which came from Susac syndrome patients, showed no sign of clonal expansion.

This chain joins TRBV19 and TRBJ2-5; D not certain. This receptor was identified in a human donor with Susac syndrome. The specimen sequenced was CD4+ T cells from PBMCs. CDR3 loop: CASSINYRKETQYF. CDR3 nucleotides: TGTGCCAGTAGTATCAACTACAGAAAAGAGACCCAGTACTTC.